Shown below are 10 T cell receptor beta chains from a single sample sequenced in a study of cytomegalovirus exposure and HLA in healthy donors. Researchers ran the PCR with 60 Vbeta and 13 Jbeta primers. TCRdb's copy holds only in-frame clones and misses some; the assay was immunoSEQ multiplex PCR. The profile shows 100,000 to 150,000 clones, roughly a sixth of them singletons. Sequencing was done on a sample of PBMCs. The receptors were sampled from a female donor in good health and CMV-seropositive.

This clone was seen only a few times. The rearrangement joins TRBV11-2 to TRBJ2-7; TRBD1 matches at 9 bases. CDR3 length: 17 amino acids. CDR1 is SGHAT and CDR2 is FQNNGV in the germline V gene. Trimming cost V 3 bases and J 3 bases; bases outside gene matches: 12. CDR3 in DNA: TGTGCCAGCAGCTTCCGAGGGACAGGGATTAGGGGCTACGAGCAGTACTTC. This translates into CASSFRGTGIRGYEQYF.

This sequence joins TRBV12-2 and TRBJ2-1; TRBD1, the table's D call, lacks a check against the DNA. TRBV12-2 is reported as a pseudogene. The CDR3 runs to 18 residues. The CDR3 reads CASRLENGQGASYNEQFF. The CDR3 region has the DNA TGTGCAAGTCGCCTTGAGAATGGACAGGGGGCGTCCTACAATGAGCAGTTCTTC.

This clone was seen only a few times. The CDR3 spells CASSYNGGGVYEQYF. CDR3 nucleotide sequence: TGTGCCAGCAGTTACAACGGCGGAGGGGTCTACGAGCAGTACTTC. This sequence joins TRBV6-5 and TRBJ2-7, with D possibly being TRBD2 (6 bases). CDR3 length: 15 residues. Germline CDR1 and CDR2: MNHEY and SVGAGI. Trimming removed 2 bases at V and 3 bases at J, with 14 bases between.

The chain carries TRBV4-3 and TRBJ1-3; TRBD1 agrees at 9 bases. The CDR3 runs 16 residues. The V segment lost 3 bases and the J segment 1 base; nucleotides outside the gene matches: 4. The germline V gene encodes CDR1 LGHNA and CDR2 YSLEER. The CDR3 nucleotides are TGCGCCAGCAGCCAGGGCGGGACAGGGTCTGGAAACACCATATATTTT. It specifies CASSQGGTGSGNTIYF.

This clone was counted only a few times. The rearrangement uses TRBV7-9 and TRBJ2-2; D is possibly TRBD2 (6 bases). The CDR3 is made up of 15 amino acids. V was trimmed by 5 bases and J by 6 bases, leaving 16 bases between them. Germline CDR1 SEHNR, CDR2 FQNEAQ (reference sequence). Here the CDR3 reads CASSRREWSAGELFF. The CDR3 coding sequence is TGTGCCAGCAGCCGGAGGGAGTGGTCGGCCGGGGAGCTGTTTTTT.

The chain carries TRBV9 and TRBJ1-2; a possible D gene is TRBD1 (6 bases). The V gene lost 0 bases and the J gene lost 0 bases, with 12 bases spanning the gap. The CDR3 length is 16 residues. CDR1 is SGDLS and CDR2 is YYNGEE in the germline V gene. The CDR3 coding sequence is TGTGCCAGCAGCGTAGCTCCGGGGGGCCCTAACTATGGCTACACCTTC. This sequence encodes CASSVAPGGPNYGYTF.

This clone was seen a few times. The junction does not match germline at one end; this may be a read error. The J gene is TRBJ2-3, the V gene TRBV6-6; 9 bases are shared with TRBD1. Per germline, CDR1 MNHNY and CDR2 SVGAGI (reference sequence). The CDR3 is 16 residues long. The CDR3, as DNA: TGTGCCAGCACACTGTCAGGACAGGGGTCGCGGTTAATATCGAATTTT. It yields the protein CASTLSGQGSRLISNF.

The rearrangement uses TRBV6-5 and TRBJ2-7, with a weak D call TRBD1 (6 bases). V was cut by 7 bases and J by 6 bases, with 16 bases left in between. CDR3 length equals 13 residues. From germline, CDR1 is MNHEY and CDR2 SVGAGI. DNA of the CDR3: TGTGCCAGCACCGACGCGAGAGGGGGCGAGCAGTACTTC. Its translation is CASTDARGGEQYF.

The chain couples TRBV4-1 to TRBJ1-1, with 7 bases fitting TRBD1. The CDR3 sequence is 15 residues long. The J segment lost 1 base and the V segment lost 5 bases, leaving 7 bases of the junction unmatched. Germline assignment: CDR1 MGHRA and CDR2 YSYEKL. CDR3 sequence reads: CASSLQGSGNTEAFF. The CDR3 nucleotides are TGCGCCAGCAGCTTACAGGGGTCGGGGAACACTGAAGCTTTCTTT.

This clone was seen just once. This sequence joins TRBV2 and TRBJ1-2; D is possibly TRBD1 (6 bases). V was clipped by 6 bases and J by 0 bases, with 11 bases between them. The CDR3 is made up of 14 amino acids. Germline CDR1 reads SNHLY; CDR2 reads FYNNEI. CDR3 protein: CASSPRGTNYGYTF. DNA for the CDR3: TGTGCCAGCAGCCCCAGGGGAACTAACTATGGCTACACCTTC. The complete variable domain, with remaining parts taken from reference TRBV2 and TRBJ1-2, reads EPEVTQTPSHQVTQMGQEVILRCVPISNHLYFYWYRQILGQKVEFLVSFYNNEISEKSEIFDDQFSVERPDGSNFTLKIRSTKLEDSAMYFCASSPRGTNYGYTFGSGTRLTVV.